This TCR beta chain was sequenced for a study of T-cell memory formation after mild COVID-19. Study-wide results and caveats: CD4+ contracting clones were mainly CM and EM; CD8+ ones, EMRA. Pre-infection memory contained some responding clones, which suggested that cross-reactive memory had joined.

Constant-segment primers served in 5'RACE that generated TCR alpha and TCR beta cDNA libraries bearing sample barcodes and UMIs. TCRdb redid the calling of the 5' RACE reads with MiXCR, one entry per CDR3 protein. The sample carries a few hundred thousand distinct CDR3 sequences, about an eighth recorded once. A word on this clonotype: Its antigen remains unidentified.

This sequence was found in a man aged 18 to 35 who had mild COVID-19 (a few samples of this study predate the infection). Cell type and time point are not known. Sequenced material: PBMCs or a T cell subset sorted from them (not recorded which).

CDR3 sequence reads: CASSPQRGVVAKNIQYF. The DNA of the CDR3 is TGTGCCAGCAGTCCCCAGCGGGGGGTAGTAGCCAAAAACATTCAGTACTTC. J is TRBJ2-4 and V is TRBV19; 9 bases line up with TRBD2. The V and J ends lost 9 bases and 0 bases, in that order; junction bases with no gene match: 12. The germline CDR1 and CDR2 sequences are LNHDA and SQIVND (reference sequence). CDR3 size: 17 residues. The full variable domain, completed using reference TRBV19 and TRBJ2-4, is DGGITQSPKYLFRKEGQNVTLSCEQNLNHDAMYWYRQDPGQGLRLIYYSQIVNDFQKGDIAEGYSVSREKKESFPLTVTSAQKNPTAFYLCASSPQRGVVAKNIQYFGAGTRLSVL.